The next 8 T cell receptor beta chains were all read from a single sample in a study of beta chain features in type 1 diabetes. Expressed TCRB transcripts were sequenced, since all the RNA that had been isolated was reverse transcribed. Some clones are missing from TCRdb's copy, which holds only in-frame ones; the method was immunoSEQ multiplex PCR. The sample lists some 150,000 clones; about 9.1% were seen once. The sequencing sample was made of central memory CD4+ T cells from blood. Receptor source: a woman in her thirties or forties in good health.

A remark on this clone: The CDR3 does not end in the conserved phenylalanine or tryptophan, so this is likely a read error. It is unclear where the CDR3 begins or ends on the DNA, so no DNA is shown, and the CDR3 is as TCRdb lists it. The V and J genes are TRBV5-6 and TRBJ1-2; no check of the table's D call, TRBD1, against the DNA was made. Inclusive of both ends, the CDR3 amounts to 11 amino acids. The germline CDR1 and CDR2 sequences are SGHDT and YYEEEE. CDR3 sequence: CASSWNRDTAL.

This sequence joins TRBV7-9 and TRBJ1-2, with 8 bases identical to TRBD1. CDR1 is SEHNR, CDR2 FQNEAQ, per germline (reference sequence). The trim removed 4 bases at V and 3 bases at J, leaving 13 bases unmatched. The CDR3 length is 17 residues. CDR3 amino acids: CASSSLNDRGKDYGYTF. CDR3 nucleotides: TGTGCCAGCAGCTCCCTCAACGACAGGGGAAAGGACTATGGCTACACCTTC.

The sample holds a few counts of this clone. The J gene is TRBJ2-1, the V gene TRBV5-1, with TRBD2 as a possible D gene (6 bases). CDR1 and CDR2 (germline): SGHRS, YFSETQ. The ends were cut back, 4 bases at V and 5 bases at J, with 13 bases in the middle. The CDR3 is 14 amino acids. The CDR3 protein is CASSPGLINNEQFF. CDR3 nucleotide sequence: TGCGCCAGCAGCCCGGGACTCATAAACAATGAGCAGTTCTTC.

This chain joins TRBV6-5 and TRBJ2-5, with D maybe TRBD2 (6 bases). V was pared by 6 bases and J by 0 bases, with 11 bases between. The CDR3 runs to 14 residues. Germline V gene sequence: CDR1 MNHEY, CDR2 SVGAGI. CDR3 sequence: CASRGGPDQETQYF. The CDR3 nucleotides are TGTGCCAGCAGGGGAGGCCCGGACCAAGAGACCCAGTACTTC.

This clone was observed a few times. The CDR3 DNA sequence: TGTGCCAGCAAGATGGGACAGCTGAACACCGGGGAGCTGTTTTTT. This translates into CASKMGQLNTGELFF. This chain connects TRBV6-5 to TRBJ2-2, with TRBD1 matching over 7 bases. The junction had 6 bases not matched to a gene; V was cut back by 7 bases and J by 1 base. Germline assignment: CDR1 MNHEY and CDR2 SVGAGI. This CDR3 is 15 amino acids long.

Ten or more counts support this clone. Here the CDR3 DNA reads TGTGCCACCGCCACGGGGGAACGAGCGGCCAAAAACATTCAGTACTTC. Its protein product is CATATGERAAKNIQYF. This rearrangement joins TRBV10-3 to TRBJ2-4; weak D call: TRBD2 (6 bases). Germline V CDR1 and CDR2: ENHRY, SYGVKD. CDR3 size: 16 residues. V was shortened by 10 bases and J by 1 base, with 20 bases between the two germline ends.

The chain employs TRBV10-3 and TRBJ1-1; 8 positions agree with TRBD1. V gave up 4 bases and J gave up 1 base; unmatched junction bases: 11. CDR3 length equals 17 residues. Germline V gene lookup returns CDR1 ENHRY and CDR2 SYGVKD. Here the CDR3 DNA reads TGTGCCATCAGTGGTCGAGAGACAGGGGCACCGAACACTGAAGCTTTCTTT. Amino acids: CAISGRETGAPNTEAFF.

This clone was seen a few times. The chain combines TRBV5-1 with TRBJ1-2; no clear D gene. Trimming stripped 4 bases from V and 4 bases from J, with 14 bases between. Germline CDR1 reads SGHRS; CDR2 reads YFSETQ. The CDR3 covers 14 residues. CDR3 nucleotides: TGCGCCAGCAGCAAGGAAACAGACGCCTATGGCTACACCTTC. It codes for CASSKETDAYGYTF.